This T cell receptor (beta chain) was obtained from a study of cytomegalovirus exposure and HLA in healthy donors. Trimming pared 1 base from V and 0 bases from J, leaving 13 bases between. Germline CDR1 and CDR2: KGHSH and LQKENI. The CDR3 loop spans 16 amino acids. The PCR employed 60 Vbeta primers together with 13 Jbeta primers. Sequencing used immunoSEQ multiplex PCR; TCRdb keeps in-frame clones, though not all of them. The sample comprises approximately 270,000 clones, 75% to 90% of which are singletons, and about 0.28% rests with the top ten. This chain links TRBV18 with TRBJ2-7; D possibly corresponds to TRBD2 (7 bases). Material for sequencing was PBMCs. This receptor was identified in a girl aged 2 to 10 in good health and CMV-seronegative. CDR3 amino acids: CASSPLSRGHSYEQYF. The CDR3, as DNA: TGTGCCAGCTCACCACTCTCGCGGGGGCACTCCTACGAGCAGTACTTC.